The present entry profiles one TCR beta chain with its context. Authors' data handling: Researchers report that nucleated cell counts were estimated from reference gene primer amplification. Assay used: immunoSEQ multiplex PCR; TCRdb lists only in-frame clones, some missing. V and J calls and clone size are as listed in that table; D and trimming were resolved from the DNA. The sample lists over 150,000 clones, roughly 89% occurring once. The data were obtained in a study of blood T cell repertoires in COVID-19. The overall study: Both acute and convalescent COVID-19 samples were obtained from the United States, Italy and Spain. T cells, B-cell-depleted T cells, or PBMCs provided the cDNA or gDNA that served as material.

V gave up 3 bases and J gave up 14 bases, with 20 bases separating them. The CDR3 sequence is 15 residues long. The germline V gene encodes CDR1 ENHRY and CDR2 SYGVKD. The genes are TRBV10-3 and TRBJ1-6; D unresolved. The sample consisted of peripheral blood. The clonotype comes from a woman between 55 and 75 years old who had recovered from COVID-19. The chain's CDR3 is CAISERFTDGFTLHF. CDR3 DNA: TGTGCCATCAGTGAACGGTTTACAGACGGCTTCACCCTCCACTTT.